This entry lists 32 T cell receptor beta chains sequenced from one sample in a study of T cell responses to AZD1222 COVID-19 vaccine. This table comes from immunoSEQ multiplex PCR, and its TCRdb copy is limited to in-frame clones, with some not included. This sample yields some 170,000 clones, of which roughly 90% are seen a single time; around 4.4% belongs to the top ten. The sequencing here drew on peripheral blood, taken 28 days after the second AZD1222 dose. Source of these receptors: an adult who received the AZD1222 COVID-19 vaccine.

V is TRBV5-6 and J is TRBJ1-2, with D unclear. Trimming pared 0 bases from V and 2 bases from J, leaving 5 bases between. The CDR3 runs to 13 residues. CDR1 SGHDT and CDR2 YYEEEE come from the germline V gene. The CDR3 sequence is CASSLVLNYGYTF. The CDR3 region has the DNA TGTGCCAGCAGCTTGGTTCTGAACTATGGCTACACCTTC.

The chain uses TRBV6-5 and TRBJ2-2, with D hard to call. The germline gives CDR1 MNHEY, CDR2 SVGAGI. The CDR3 is 14 residues long. Trimming took 3 bases from V and 4 from J, leaving 9 bases between them. CDR3 in amino acids: CASSYGVVTGELFF. Here the CDR3 DNA reads TGTGCCAGCAGTTATGGGGTTGTCACCGGGGAGCTGTTTTTT.

This clone was seen a handful of times. Given a much more abundant clone one base away, this may be a read error. The chain combines TRBV6-4 with TRBJ2-2, with D uncertain. Trimming shortened V by 2 bases and J by 3 bases, and 4 bases separated the two germline ends. This CDR3 region has 13 residues. Germline V gene sequence: CDR1 MRHNA, CDR2 SNTAGT. The CDR3 DNA sequence: TGTGCCAGCAGTGACGGGGACACCGGGGAGCTGTTTTTT. The encoded protein is CASSDGDTGELFF.

This chain links TRBV5-1 with TRBJ2-7, with a tentative D call TRBD2 (6 bases). V lost 0 bases and J 7 bases, leaving 20 bases between the germline ends. This CDR3 contains 16 residues. CDR1 and CDR2 (germline): SGHRS, YFSETQ. The CDR3 loop is CASSLDPGGTKGEQYF. Here the CDR3 DNA reads TGCGCCAGCAGCTTGGACCCCGGGGGAACTAAGGGGGAGCAGTACTTC. The entire variable domain, with the rest obtained from reference TRBV5-1 and TRBJ2-7, is as follows: KAGVTQTPRYLIKTRGQQVTLSCSPISGHRSVSWYQQTPGQGLQFLFEYFSETQRNKGNFPGRFSGRQFSNSRSEMNVSTLELGDSALYLCASSLDPGGTKGEQYFGPGTRLTVT.

J is TRBJ1-5 and V is TRBV7-9, with D perhaps matching TRBD1 (5 bases). The V end lost 5 bases, the J end lost 4 bases, and 9 bases lay between the germline ends. CDR1 and CDR2 from the germline V gene are SEHNR and FQNEAQ (reference sequence). This CDR3 region has 13 residues. In DNA form, the CDR3 reads TGTGCCAGCAGCGTCAGGGAGAATCAGCCCCAGCATTTT. Its protein product is CASSVRENQPQHF.

This chain uses TRBV30 with TRBJ2-2, with 9 bases identical to TRBD2. V gave up 4 bases and J gave up 7 bases; unmatched junction bases: 10. The CDR3 has 15 amino acids. Germline V gene sequence: CDR1 GTSNPN, CDR2 SVGIG (reference sequence). The CDR3 sequence is CAWNHKGLAYGELFF. The CDR3 nucleotides are TGTGCCTGGAACCACAAAGGACTAGCGTACGGGGAGCTGTTTTTT.

This chain links TRBV4-1 with TRBJ1-2, with 7 bases lining up with TRBD1. CDR3 length equals 14 residues. CDR1 MGHRA and CDR2 YSYEKL come from the germline V gene. Trimming at V came to 5 bases and at J to 1 base, leaving 4 bases not matched to a gene. CDR3 region: CASSIRQGNYGYTF. CDR3 coding DNA: TGCGCCAGCAGCATCAGACAGGGTAACTATGGCTACACCTTC.

The CDR3 DNA follows: TGTGCCACCCCCCGGGACAAAGGAAACACCATATATTTT. Its translation: CATPRDKGNTIYF. The chain has TRBV2 and TRBJ1-3; D is possibly TRBD1 (6 bases). Germline CDR1 SNHLY, CDR2 FYNNEI. The V end was cut by 10 bases, the J end by 4 bases, with 14 bases between. The length of the CDR3 is 13 residues.

This clone was seen only once. This chain joins TRBV14 and TRBJ2-7; tentatively, D is TRBD1 or TRBD2 (5 bases each). Germline V gene sequence: CDR1 SGHDN, CDR2 FVKESK. The CDR3 totals 15 residues. V gave up 3 bases and J gave up 3 bases, with 15 bases separating them. The CDR3 bases are TGTGCCAGCAGCCAGGGACGGAGCTTGAGCTACGAGCAGTACTTC. The encoded protein is CASSQGRSLSYEQYF.

The genes are TRBV5-1 and TRBJ2-1, with TRBD2 matching 8 bases. Germline CDR1 and CDR2: SGHRS and YFSETQ. There are 18 residues in the CDR3. After removal of 3 bases from V and 4 bases from J, the junction contained 15 bases not matched to a gene. CDR3 nucleotide sequence: TGCGCCAGCAGCTACGCCCATCGGGGCGGGGGGACATACAATGAGCAGTTCTTC. This encodes CASSYAHRGGGTYNEQFF.

V is TRBV7-2 and J is TRBJ2-5; no reliable D call. V shed 1 base and J shed 7 bases, with 10 bases lying between them. Germline V CDR1 and CDR2: SGHTA, FQGNSA. The CDR3 sequence is 13 residues long. The CDR3 DNA follows: TGTGCCAGCAGCTTAGAGGGATGGGGGACCCAGTACTTC. This translates into CASSLEGWGTQYF. The whole variable domain, filled in from reference TRBV7-2 and TRBJ2-5, reads GAGVSQSPSNKVTEKGKDVELRCDPISGHTALYWYRQSLGQGLEFLIYFQGNSAPDKSGLPSDRFSAERTGGSVSTLTIQRTQQEDSAVYLCASSLEGWGTQYFGPGTRLLVL.

The rearrangement links TRBV9 to TRBJ2-7; the match to TRBD1 covers 7 bases. V shed 5 bases and J 2 bases; nucleotides not matched to a gene: 4. Germline CDR1 is SGDLS and CDR2 is YYNGEE. The CDR3 totals 13 residues. CDR3 region: CASSRDSPYEQYF. DNA for the CDR3: TGTGCCAGCAGTAGGGACAGCCCCTACGAGCAGTACTTC.

V usage is TRBV4-3 and J usage is TRBJ1-1, with a possible D match to TRBD1 (5 bases). Per the germline V gene, CDR1 is LGHNA and CDR2 is YSLEER. CDR3 length: 14 residues. V lost 1 base, J lost 5 bases, and 11 bases lay in between. The CDR3 sequence: CASSQGKGLTEAFF. DNA for the CDR3: TGCGCCAGCAGCCAAGGAAAGGGGTTGACTGAAGCTTTCTTT.

V gene TRBV6-2 or TRBV6-3 combines with J gene TRBJ2-1, with D perhaps matching TRBD2 (5 bases). Germline CDR1 MNHEY, CDR2 SVGEGT. V lost 6 bases to trimming and J lost 7 bases, with 10 bases between them. This CDR3 region has 12 residues. CDR3 in DNA: TGTGCCAGCAGCCATACTAGTAATGAGCAGTTCTTC. Residues: CASSHTSNEQFF.

The chain couples TRBV7-2 to TRBJ2-1, with D possibly being TRBD1 or TRBD2 (6 bases each). V lost 6 bases to trimming and J lost 2 bases, with 14 bases between them. This CDR3 has 15 amino acids. Per the germline V gene, CDR1 is SGHTA and CDR2 is FQGNSA. Here the CDR3 reads CASRGGPFPYNEQFF. CDR3 nucleotides: TGTGCCAGCAGGGGGGGCCCATTTCCCTACAATGAGCAGTTCTTC.

This clone was recorded a few times. The chain carries TRBV10-2 and TRBJ1-3, with 10 bases identical to TRBD1. With V trimmed by 5 bases and J by 4 bases, 5 bases remained unmatched. CDR3 size: 15 residues. The germline V gene encodes CDR1 WSHSY and CDR2 SAAADI. The CDR3 DNA sequence: TGCGCCAGCAGTAGACAGGGGGCACGAGGAAACACCATATATTTT. The encoded protein is CASSRQGARGNTIYF.

Points on this clone: This sample includes further DNA sequences coding for the same CDR3. The rearrangement links TRBV3-1 (or the pseudogene TRBV3-2) to TRBJ1-2, with a weak D call TRBD1 (5 bases). V shed 3 bases and J shed 4 bases, with 12 bases lying between them. In germline, CDR1 is LGHDT, CDR2 YNNKEL (reference sequence). The CDR3 is 14 amino acids. This CDR3 is CASSQGIGTYGYTF. For the CDR3, the DNA is TGTGCCAGCAGCCAGGGTATAGGGACCTATGGCTACACCTTC.

The rearrangement joins TRBV5-1 to TRBJ2-3; no clear D gene. The CDR3 has 14 amino acids. Trimming removed 1 base at V and 0 bases at J, with 6 bases between. Germline V gene sequence: CDR1 SGHRS, CDR2 YFSETQ. The CDR3: CASSLITSTDTQYF. The CDR3 nucleotides are TGCGCCAGCAGCTTGATAACTAGCACAGATACGCAGTATTTT.

The chain couples TRBV5-1 to TRBJ1-2; TRBD1 matches 8 bases. The J segment lost 6 bases and the V segment lost 4 bases, leaving 8 bases of the junction unmatched. This CDR3 has 14 amino acids. Germline CDR1 and CDR2: SGHRS and YFSETQ. The CDR3 nucleotides are TGCGCCAGCAGCCCCGACAGGGGTGACAATGGCTACACCTTC. Translation: CASSPDRGDNGYTF.

V is TRBV7-9 and J is TRBJ1-4; D may be TRBD1 (6 bases). This CDR3 region has 14 residues. V was trimmed by 7 bases and J by 0 bases, leaving 9 bases between them. CDR1 is SEHNR and CDR2 is FQNEAQ in the germline V gene (reference sequence). DNA for the CDR3: TGTGCCAGCATGACAGGAGCAACTAATGAAAAACTGTTTTTT. Translating it yields CASMTGATNEKLFF.

The chain combines TRBV13 with TRBJ1-4, with TRBD1 matching 9 bases. The germline CDR1 and CDR2 sequences are PRHDT and FYEKMQ (reference sequence). The V segment lost 5 bases and the J segment 7 bases; nucleotides outside the gene matches: 8. The CDR3 runs to 15 residues. The CDR3 loop reads CASSPGTGRSEKLFF. The DNA for the CDR3 is TGTGCCAGCAGCCCTGGGACAGGGAGGAGTGAAAAACTGTTTTTT.

V usage is TRBV30 and J usage is TRBJ2-5; perhaps TRBD1 as D (5 bases). V was pared by 0 bases and J by 0 bases, with 20 bases between. CDR3 size: 18 residues. Looked up from germline, CDR1 is GTSNPN and CDR2 is SVGIG (reference sequence). CDR3 protein: CAWSVGDTGVLYQETQYF. Here the CDR3 DNA reads TGTGCCTGGAGTGTAGGTGATACAGGAGTCCTTTACCAAGAGACCCAGTACTTC.

V usage is TRBV5-1 and J usage is TRBJ1-1; 11 bases agree with TRBD1. The V gene's germline CDR1 is SGHRS and CDR2 YFSETQ. The CDR3 has 15 amino acids. J gave up 4 bases and V 0 bases, and 2 bases lay outside the gene matches. As DNA, the CDR3 is TGCGCCAGCAGCTTGGCCGGGACAGGGGGCACTGAAGCTTTCTTT. This sequence encodes CASSLAGTGGTEAFF.

The V and J genes are TRBV2 and TRBJ1-3; 12 positions agree with TRBD1. CDR1 and CDR2 from the germline V gene are SNHLY and FYNNEI. V trimming: 3 bases; J trimming: 9 bases; junction bases outside the gene matches: 9. The CDR3 is 16 amino acids. Here the CDR3 DNA reads TGTGCCAGCAGTGATCCGGGACAGGGGGCAAGAGGCACCATATATTTT. It yields the protein CASSDPGQGARGTIYF.

This chain connects TRBV7-6 to TRBJ1-5; TRBD1 agrees at 7 bases. With V trimmed by 1 base and J by 0 bases, 6 bases remained unmatched. The V gene's germline CDR1 is SGHVS and CDR2 FNYEAQ. CDR3 length: 17 residues. The CDR3 nucleotides are TGTGCCAGCAGCTTAGGCCACAGGGGTCGTAGCAATCAGCCCCAGCATTTT. This translates into CASSLGHRGRSNQPQHF.

The chain couples TRBV3-1 (or the pseudogene TRBV3-2) to TRBJ1-1; D is unresolved. CDR3 length: 12 amino acids. V lost 3 bases, J lost 5 bases, and 7 bases lay in between. Germline values: CDR1 LGHDT, CDR2 YNNKEL (reference sequence). CDR3 protein: CASSHSDTEAFF. CDR3 sequence (DNA): TGTGCCAGCAGCCATAGCGATACTGAAGCTTTCTTT.

V and J are TRBV27 and TRBJ2-3; TRBD2 agrees at 9 bases. This CDR3 has 20 residues. V dropped 0 bases and J dropped 0; count of bases not matched to a gene: 13. Germline CDR1 and CDR2: MNHEY and SMNVEV (reference sequence). CDR3 loop: CASSLSVPAGGSGSTDTQYF. DNA for the CDR3: TGTGCCAGCAGTTTATCCGTCCCAGCGGGGGGCTCGGGGAGCACAGATACGCAGTATTTT.

The rearrangement uses TRBV3-1 (or the pseudogene TRBV3-2) and TRBJ1-1; D might be TRBD1 (6 bases). Trimming removed 4 bases from V and 0 bases from J, with 12 bases in between. This CDR3 spans 15 amino acids. Germline CDR1 is LGHDT and CDR2 is YNNKEL (reference sequence). The DNA of the CDR3 is TGTGCCAGCAGCCGATCGGACAGCATGAACACTGAAGCTTTCTTT. Amino acid sequence: CASSRSDSMNTEAFF.

V usage is TRBV19 and J usage is TRBJ1-6; D call uncertain. Trimming cost V 4 bases and J 5 bases, with 9 bases left between them. The CDR3 extends over 14 amino acids. Germline CDR1 LNHDA, CDR2 SQIVND (reference sequence). CDR3 bases: TGTGCCAGTAGTAGCTCGGGAAATAATTCACCCCTCCACTTT. Its translation is CASSSSGNNSPLHF.

The chain recombines TRBV11-2 with TRBJ1-1, with 8 positions matching TRBD1. This CDR3 has 16 amino acids. The germline gives CDR1 SGHAT, CDR2 FQNNGV. Trimming removed 5 bases from V and 3 bases from J; junction bases left unmatched: 11. CDR3 region: CASSRLPGQADTEAFF. The CDR3 nucleotides are TGTGCCAGCAGCCGCTTACCGGGACAGGCGGACACTGAAGCTTTCTTT.

This clone was recorded once. The genes are TRBV4-1 and TRBJ1-5; D not resolved. The CDR3 runs to 14 residues. Trimming left V 3 bases short and J 1 base short, with 7 bases between. The germline V gene has CDR1 MGHRA and CDR2 YSYEKL. The CDR3 loop reads CASSQVGSNQPQHF. CDR3 DNA: TGCGCCAGCAGCCAGGTCGGGAGCAATCAGCCCCAGCATTTT.

The V and J genes are TRBV6-5 and TRBJ1-6; no definite D call. Trimming left V 6 bases short and J 4 bases short, with 13 bases between. Per the germline V gene, CDR1 is MNHEY and CDR2 is SVGAGI. The CDR3 contains 15 residues. CDR3 in amino acids: CASRLNTPYNSPLHF. The CDR3 coding sequence is TGTGCCAGCAGGCTGAACACTCCGTATAATTCACCCCTCCACTTT.